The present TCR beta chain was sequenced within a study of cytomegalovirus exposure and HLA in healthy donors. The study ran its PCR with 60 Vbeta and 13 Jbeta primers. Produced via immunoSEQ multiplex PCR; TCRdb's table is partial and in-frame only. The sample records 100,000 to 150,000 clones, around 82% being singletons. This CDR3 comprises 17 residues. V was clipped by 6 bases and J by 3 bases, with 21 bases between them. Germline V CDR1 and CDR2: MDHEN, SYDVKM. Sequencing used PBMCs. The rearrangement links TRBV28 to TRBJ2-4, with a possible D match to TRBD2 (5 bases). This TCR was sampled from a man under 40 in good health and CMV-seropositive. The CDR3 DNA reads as TGTGCCAGCAGCCCTGGTCCTGGGAGAGAAGGCAAAAACATTCAGTACTTC. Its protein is CASSPGPGREGKNIQYF.